This T cell receptor (beta chain) was sequenced during a study of cytomegalovirus exposure and HLA in healthy donors. A multiplex PCR was run with 60 Vbeta primers and 13 Jbeta primers. Authors' methods: In a later analysis, tens of millions of unique TCR beta chains included roughly 11 million shared by two or more donors. Generated by immunoSEQ multiplex PCR, the TCRdb table keeps only in-frame clones and is missing some. The V and J calls and clone size are taken from that table; D and trimming were inferred from the DNA. The table records some 150,000 clones, approximately 8.9% of them present only once. The germline V gene has CDR1 MNHNY and CDR2 SVGAGI (reference sequence). The J segment lost 1 base and the V segment lost 7 bases, leaving 5 bases of the junction unmatched. The CDR3 has 14 residues. About this clone: Its antigen is still unknown.

Whole-study findings and limits: In a later analysis, common viral pathogens appeared linked to several of the most significant clusters. HLA alleles showed associations with 16,951 TCR beta sequences in a later analysis, at a 0.05 false discovery rate.

V and J are TRBV6-6 and TRBJ2-3; 7 nucleotides match TRBD1. The sequenced sample was PBMCs. This clonotype originated in a woman between 35 and 50 years old in good health and CMV-seropositive. This CDR3 reads CASIYGQGTDTQYF. In DNA, the CDR3 is TGTGCCAGCATCTACGGACAGGGCACAGATACGCAGTATTTT.